A single sample gave rise to the 17 T cell receptor beta chains below, sequenced in a study of T cells in Graves' hyperthyroidism and ophthalmopathy. What was amplified from RNA transcripts were TCR beta CDR3 regions. First-round RT-PCR of the TCR CDR3 relied on the HTBI primer set. MiXCR was run by TCRdb on the multiplex PCR reads, yielding one entry per CDR3 protein. The sample carries roughly 380,000 distinct CDR3 sequences, about 19% recorded once. Specimen: blood. The source is a woman aged 18-29 years with Graves' hyperthyroidism.

This clonotype was picked up a small number of times. The chain links TRBV13 to TRBJ1-2, with a weak D call TRBD1 (5 bases). CDR3 length: 13 residues. Germline V gene lookup returns CDR1 PRHDT and CDR2 FYEKMQ (reference sequence). V dropped 5 bases and J dropped 6 bases, with 13 bases sitting between them. The CDR3 coding sequence is TGTGCCAGCAGCCTCGGCCCACAGGATGGCTACACCTTC. Translating it yields CASSLGPQDGYTF.

The chain carries TRBV10-3 and TRBJ2-7, with no clear D. The CDR3 has 15 residues. Germline assignment: CDR1 ENHRY and CDR2 SYGVKD. V was pared by 3 bases and J by 0 bases, with 12 bases between. CDR3 sequence reads: CAISDGDSSSYEQYF. In DNA form, the CDR3 reads TGTGCCATCAGTGACGGAGATTCAAGCTCCTACGAGCAGTACTTC.

The sample holds many counts of this clonotype. The CDR3 DNA is TGTGCCACCGCGAGGGGCATTCAGTACTTC. This translates into CATARGIQYF. The chain is built from TRBV28 and TRBJ2-4, with D possibly being TRBD1 or TRBD2 (5 bases each). The CDR3 has 10 amino acids. Trimming pared 10 bases from V and 9 bases from J, leaving 10 bases between. CDR1 and CDR2 from the germline V gene are MDHEN and SYDVKM.

This clonotype was found a few times. Its ends do not fully match the called genes, so a read error is possible. The J gene is TRBJ2-2, the V gene TRBV7-9; tentatively, D is TRBD2 (6 bases). The CDR3 covers 15 residues. Germline V gene data show CDR1 as SEHNR and CDR2 as FQNEAQ (reference sequence). This CDR3 reads CASSWNLGGDGELFF. CDR3 DNA: TGCGCCAGCAGCTGGAATCTAGGCGGGGACGGGGAGCTGTTTTTT.

This clonotype has at least ten counts. The chain combines TRBV12-3 or TRBV12-4 with TRBJ1-3; TRBD1 matches at 7 bases. The length of the CDR3 is 15 residues. J lost 0 bases, V lost 2 bases, and 1 base had no gene match. The CDR3: CASSLRDSSGNTIYF. The CDR3 DNA sequence: TGTGCCAGCAGTTTACGGGACAGCTCTGGAAACACCATATATTTT.

The CDR3 is CASSLIQGATYEQYF. The CDR3 DNA sequence: TGTGCCAGCAGTTTAATCCAGGGGGCTACCTACGAGCAGTACTTC. This chain connects TRBV12-3 or TRBV12-4 to TRBJ2-7; 8 bases match TRBD1. There are 15 residues in the CDR3. V was pared by 2 bases and J by 2 bases, with 5 bases of the junction left unmatched.

This clonotype was observed at least ten times. The chain is built from TRBV10-3 and TRBJ1-2; 8 bases match TRBD1. There are 13 residues in the CDR3. V lost 6 bases, J lost 6 bases, and 6 bases stayed unmatched. The germline V gene has CDR1 ENHRY and CDR2 SYGVKD. The CDR3 DNA is TGTGCCATCAGCGATACAGGGGGTGATGGCTACACCTTC. Translating it yields CAISDTGGDGYTF.

This clonotype was seen repeatedly, ten times or more. This chain joins TRBV7-3 and TRBJ2-2; 12 nucleotides agree with TRBD2. The CDR3 is 15 residues long. Per germline, CDR1 SGHTA and CDR2 FQGTGA. The V and J ends lost 5 bases and 4 bases, in that order; junction bases with no gene match: 2. The CDR3 DNA reads as TGTGCCAGCAGCCCGGGACTAGCGGGCACCGGGGAGCTGTTTTTT. Translating it yields CASSPGLAGTGELFF.

In its sample, this clonotype was seen many times. The J gene is TRBJ2-2, the V gene TRBV20-1; 7 bases map to TRBD1. In germline, CDR1 is DFQATT, CDR2 SNEGSKA (reference sequence). The V segment lost 6 bases and the J segment 2 bases; nucleotides outside the gene matches: 6. The CDR3 is 14 amino acids. The CDR3 sequence is CSAQDRSNTGELFF. CDR3 nucleotide sequence: TGCAGTGCGCAGGACAGGTCCAACACCGGGGAGCTGTTTTTT.

This clonotype turned up a few times. The chain couples TRBV11-2 to TRBJ2-1; 9 positions agree with TRBD2. V lost 5 bases and J lost 7; bases outside the gene matches: 12. The V gene's germline CDR1 is SGHAT and CDR2 FQNNGV. CDR3 length equals 16 residues. The CDR3 reads CASSPWGRGGRNEQFF. The DNA for the CDR3 is TGTGCCAGCAGCCCCTGGGGGCGGGGGGGCCGGAATGAGCAGTTCTTC.

This clonotype came up many times. The chain recombines TRBV6-1 with TRBJ2-2; D gene ambiguous. The V end was cut by 3 bases, the J end by 0 bases, with 8 bases between. Germline-derived CDR1 and CDR2 are MNHNS and SASEGT. The CDR3 runs 15 residues. CDR3 in amino acids: CASSDDPSNTGELFF. CDR3 in DNA: TGTGCCAGCAGTGATGACCCTTCGAACACCGGGGAGCTGTTTTTT.

V and J are TRBV19 and TRBJ1-1; D possibly corresponds to TRBD1 (5 bases). CDR3 length equals 13 residues. V gave up 5 bases and J gave up 12 bases, with 19 bases separating them. CDR1 and CDR2 (germline): LNHDA, SQIVND (reference sequence). The CDR3 region is CASSSQTQGLTFF. DNA for the CDR3: TGTGCCAGTAGTTCGCAAACTCAGGGACTGACTTTCTTT.

A note on this clonotype: The junction shows a germline mismatch at one end, possibly a read error. The J gene is TRBJ2-2, the V gene TRBV9, with 7 bases that match TRBD1. This CDR3 has 16 residues. Germline CDR1 reads SGDLS; CDR2 reads YYNGEE. The CDR3 coding sequence is TGTGCCAGCAGCGTGGGTGTGACAGGGCCCACCGGGGAGCTGTTGTTT. Its protein product is CASSVGVTGPTGELLF.

CDR3 protein: CASLMDRVFGYTF. The CDR3 nucleotides are TGTGCCAGCCTGATGGACAGGGTGTTTGGCTACACCTTC. The chain joins TRBV12-3 or TRBV12-4 to TRBJ1-2; TRBD1 matches 8 bases. With V trimmed by 8 bases and J by 7 bases, 9 bases remained unmatched. The CDR3 covers 13 residues.

The sample holds many counts of this clonotype. V usage is TRBV3-1 and J usage is TRBJ1-2, with 7 bases aligning to TRBD1. The CDR3 spans 14 residues. V shed 6 bases, J shed 7 bases, and the junction held 11 bases outside the gene matches. Germline loops: CDR1 LGHDT, CDR2 YNNKEL (reference sequence). The CDR3 region has the DNA TGTGCCAGCAGGCTCGCTGGACAGGATGCTGGCTACACCTTC. Its protein product is CASRLAGQDAGYTF.

The rearrangement links TRBV6-4 to TRBJ2-2; D gene unclear. The V end was cut by 4 bases, the J end by 0 bases, with 6 bases between. CDR1 is MRHNA and CDR2 is SNTAGT in the germline V gene. There are 14 residues in the CDR3. CDR3 protein: CASSVQANTGELFF. The CDR3 DNA sequence: TGTGCCAGCAGTGTTCAGGCGAACACCGGGGAGCTGTTTTTT.

There are many counts of this clonotype. This chain links TRBV12-3 or TRBV12-4 with TRBJ1-2; no clear D gene. There are 10 residues in the CDR3. Trimming took 3 bases from V and 8 from J, leaving 4 bases between them. The DNA for the CDR3 is TGTGCCAGCAGTTTGCTCGGCTACACCTTC. It codes for CASSLLGYTF.